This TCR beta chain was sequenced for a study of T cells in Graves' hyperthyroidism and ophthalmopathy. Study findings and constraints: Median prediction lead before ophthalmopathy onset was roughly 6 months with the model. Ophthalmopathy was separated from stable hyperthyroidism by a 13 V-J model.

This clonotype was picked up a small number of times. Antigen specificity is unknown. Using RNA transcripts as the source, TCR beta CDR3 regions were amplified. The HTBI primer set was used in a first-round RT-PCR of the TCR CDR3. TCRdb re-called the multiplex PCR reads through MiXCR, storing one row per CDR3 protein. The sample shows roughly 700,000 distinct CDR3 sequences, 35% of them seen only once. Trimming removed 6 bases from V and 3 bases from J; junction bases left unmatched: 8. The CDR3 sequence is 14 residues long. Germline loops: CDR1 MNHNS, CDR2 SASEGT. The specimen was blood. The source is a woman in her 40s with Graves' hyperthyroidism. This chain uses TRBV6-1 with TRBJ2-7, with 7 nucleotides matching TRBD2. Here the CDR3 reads CASRPTGLLYEQYF. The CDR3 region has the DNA TGTGCCAGCAGACCCACGGGACTACTCTACGAGCAGTACTTC.